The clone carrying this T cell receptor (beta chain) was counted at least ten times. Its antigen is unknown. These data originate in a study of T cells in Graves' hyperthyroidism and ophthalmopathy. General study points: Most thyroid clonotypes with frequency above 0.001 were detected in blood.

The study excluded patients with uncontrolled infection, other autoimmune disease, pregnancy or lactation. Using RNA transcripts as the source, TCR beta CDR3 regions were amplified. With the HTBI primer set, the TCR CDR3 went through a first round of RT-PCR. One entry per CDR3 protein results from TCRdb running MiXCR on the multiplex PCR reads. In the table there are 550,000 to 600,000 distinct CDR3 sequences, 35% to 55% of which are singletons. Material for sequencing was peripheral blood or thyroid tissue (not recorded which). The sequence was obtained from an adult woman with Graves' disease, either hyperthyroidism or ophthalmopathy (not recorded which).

This chain's CDR3 is CASSIYPPDGSNQPQHF. The CDR3 bases are TGTGCCAGTAGTATTTACCCTCCGGACGGAAGCAATCAGCCCCAGCATTTT. V gene TRBV19 combines with J gene TRBJ1-5; no definite D call. In germline, CDR1 is LNHDA, CDR2 SQIVND (reference sequence). This CDR3 has 17 amino acids. V was pared by 3 bases and J by 1 base, with 16 bases between.